These 22 T cell receptor beta chains were sequenced from one sample in a study of molecular identifiers for immune sequencing clone quantification. MiXCR, run by TCRdb on the PCR reads, gives a single entry per CDR3 protein. The sample has fewer than 350,000 distinct CDR3 sequences, about 22% seen once. Sequencing was carried out using naive CD8+ T cells from blood, with Jurkat cell RNA spiked in. This sample's subset: FACS-sorted CD8+CD4-CCR7+CD45RA+ naive T cells. These receptors came from a human donor in good health. Some libraries in this study had Jurkat cell RNA spiked in.

Many counts were recorded for this clonotype. The chain carries TRBV12-3 or TRBV12-4 and TRBJ2-3, with 7 bases aligning to TRBD1. The V gene end was trimmed by 7 bases and the J gene end by 0 bases; junction bases not matched to a gene: 7. The CDR3 sequence is 15 residues long. CDR3 sequence: CASTKGAGSTDTQYF. The CDR3 DNA sequence: TGTGCCAGCACCAAGGGGGCGGGCAGCACAGATACGCAGTATTTT.

Concerning this clonotype: Being one base from a much bigger clone, this may be a read error. J is TRBJ2-4 and V is TRBV5-1; 10 bases agree with TRBD1. Germline CDR1 is SGHRS and CDR2 is YFSETQ. There are 15 residues in the CDR3. The ends lost 4 bases at V and 5 bases at J; junction bases unmatched: 6. CDR3 amino acids: CASSPGQGFENIQYF. In DNA, the CDR3 is TGCGCCAGCAGCCCGGGACAGGGGTTTGAAAACATTCAGTACTTC.

The table lists this clonotype with many counts. This chain connects TRBV5-4 to TRBJ2-6; 9 positions agree with TRBD1. The CDR3 sequence is 17 residues long. Losses at the gene ends were 4 bases for V and 0 bases for J; bases not matched to a gene: 5. Germline values: CDR1 SGHNT, CDR2 YYREEE (reference sequence). DNA of the CDR3: TGTGCCAGCAGCCCCGGGACAGGGAGCTCTGGGGCCAACGTCCTGACTTTC. It is translated as CASSPGTGSSGANVLTF.

V gene TRBV7-6 combines with J gene TRBJ2-1; possibly TRBD2 for D (5 bases). This CDR3 is built from 16 residues. V was trimmed by 4 bases and J by 0 bases, leaving 13 bases between them. CDR1 is SGHVS, CDR2 FNYEAQ, per germline. CDR3 coding DNA: TGTGCCAGCAGCTCCGGGGAAGAAAGCTCCTACAATGAGCAGTTCTTC. Translation gives CASSSGEESSYNEQFF.

Many counts were recorded for this clonotype. The chain couples TRBV7-9 to TRBJ2-2; D uncertain. This CDR3 has 10 residues. Looked up from germline, CDR1 is SEHNR and CDR2 is FQNEAQ (reference sequence). With 8 bases removed from V and 7 bases from J, the gap between germline ends came to 5 bases. This chain's CDR3 is CASEGGELFF. The CDR3 DNA reads as TGTGCCAGCGAAGGCGGGGAGCTGTTTTTT.

Many counts were recorded for this clonotype. The chain couples TRBV4-3 to TRBJ1-1; D is unresolved. Per germline, CDR1 LGHNA and CDR2 YSLEER. The CDR3 is 15 amino acids. The V and J ends lost 0 bases and 0 bases respectively, with 8 bases between them. The CDR3 DNA follows: TGCGCCAGCAGCCAAGATATAGGGTTGAACACTGAAGCTTTCTTT. It yields the protein CASSQDIGLNTEAFF.

This sequence joins TRBV19 and TRBJ2-2, with 8 bases lining up with TRBD2. Trimming took 6 bases from V and 3 from J; bases not matched to a gene: 6. CDR1 and CDR2 from the germline V gene are LNHDA and SQIVND (reference sequence). This CDR3 is 15 amino acids long. The chain's CDR3 is CASRGAGVHTGELFF. The DNA of the CDR3 is TGTGCCAGTAGAGGAGCGGGGGTTCACACCGGGGAGCTGTTTTTT.

The sample holds many counts of this clonotype. This chain uses TRBV6-6 with TRBJ2-7; 7 nucleotides match TRBD1. Germline V lookup: CDR1 MNHNY, CDR2 SVGAGI (reference sequence). The V segment lost 2 bases and the J segment 3 bases; nucleotides outside the gene matches: 1. This CDR3 is 13 amino acids long. Here the CDR3 reads CASSYDRVYEQYF. In nucleotides, the CDR3 is TGTGCCAGCAGTTACGACAGGGTCTACGAGCAGTACTTC.

Points on this clonotype: It may be a read error: a sequence one base away is much more abundant. The rearrangement uses TRBV29-1 and TRBJ2-1; D is perhaps TRBD2 (5 bases). The CDR3 length is 15 residues. Germline V gene sequence: CDR1 SQVTM, CDR2 ANQGSEA. Deletions cut 4 bases from V and 6 bases from J, with 19 bases between. CDR3 sequence: CSVALGENACNEQFF. The DNA of the CDR3 is TGCAGCGTTGCTCTGGGAGAAAACGCCTGCAATGAGCAGTTCTTC.

A few counts support this clonotype. A much larger clone differs by one base, so this may be a read error. The genes are TRBV12-3 or TRBV12-4 and TRBJ1-2; 7 bases agree with TRBD1. The CDR3 has 15 residues. DNA for the CDR3: TGTGCCGGCAGTTTCGGACAGGAGGAATCCTATGGCTACACCTTC. Its protein product is CAGSFGQEESYGYTF.

About this clonotype itself: The CDR3 end shows no conserved phenylalanine or tryptophan, and so a read error is likely. The genes are TRBV12-3 or TRBV12-4 and TRBJ1-6; no clear D. This CDR3 has 14 residues. Trimming pared 0 bases from V and 6 bases from J, leaving 6 bases between. The CDR3 sequence: CASSLARSNSPLHL. The CDR3 DNA is TGTGCCAGCAGTTTAGCCAGGTCTAATTCACCCCTCCACCTT.

With regard to this clonotype: A much larger clone lies one base from this, so it may be a read error. This chain uses TRBV4-3 with TRBJ2-3, with a possible D match to TRBD2 (5 bases). The CDR3 has 15 amino acids. The V gene's germline CDR1 is LGHNA and CDR2 YSLEER. Trimming pared 5 bases from V and 0 bases from J, leaving 12 bases between. The CDR3 reads CASSMDLRSTDTQYF. CDR3 nucleotide sequence: TGCGCCAGCAGCATGGACTTAAGGAGCACAGATACGCAGTATTTT.

The rearrangement links TRBV6-2 or TRBV6-3 to TRBJ2-7, with D possibly TRBD1 on 6 matching bases. Germline V gene lookup returns CDR1 MNHEY and CDR2 SVGEGT. Trimming left V 7 bases short and J 7 bases short, with 20 bases between. The CDR3 sequence is 14 residues long. CDR3 region: CASNNGQFAGEQYF. The DNA of the CDR3 is TGTGCCAGCAATAATGGACAGTTCGCTGGGGAGCAGTACTTC.

The CDR3 nucleotides read TGCGCCAGCAGCCAAGATCCACCGGCAGGGGCCCAAGAGACCCAGTACTTC. It codes for CASSQDPPAGAQETQYF. The chain carries TRBV4-3 and TRBJ2-5; TRBD1 is a possible D gene (6 bases). CDR3 length: 17 residues. Germline CDR1 reads LGHNA; CDR2 reads YSLEER. The germline V and J ends were trimmed by 0 bases and 1 base, with 15 bases remaining between them.

Ten or more counts support this clonotype. The chain's CDR3 is CASSQVAGNYEQYF. CDR3 nucleotides: TGCGCCAGCAGCCAAGTTGCAGGCAACTACGAGCAGTACTTC. The chain has TRBV4-3 and TRBJ2-7; D is undetermined. V lost 1 base and J lost 3, with 10 bases in between. This CDR3 region has 14 residues. The germline gives CDR1 LGHNA, CDR2 YSLEER.

This clonotype has ten or more counts. This chain links TRBV12-3 or TRBV12-4 with TRBJ2-5, with 8 bases aligning to TRBD1. The CDR3 contains 14 residues. The J segment lost 4 bases and the V segment lost 4 bases, leaving 5 bases of the junction unmatched. Written as DNA, the CDR3 is TGTGCCAGCAGTTCACAGGGGGAGAGAGAGACCCAGTACTTC. Its protein product is CASSSQGERETQYF.

This clonotype was detected a few times. CDR3 sequence (DNA): TGCAGTGCTAGAGCCGCATTGACGGTCTGGTACACTGAAGCTTTCTTT. This codes for CSARAALTVWYTEAFF. The V gene is TRBV20-1, the J gene TRBJ1-1; D call uncertain. In germline, CDR1 is DFQATT, CDR2 SNEGSKA (reference sequence). The length of the CDR3 is 16 residues. The V and J ends lost 1 base and 3 bases respectively, with 18 bases between them.

The chain uses TRBV7-9 and TRBJ1-3, with 7 nucleotides matching TRBD1. The CDR3 spans 12 residues. CDR1 is SEHNR and CDR2 is FQNEAQ in the germline V gene (reference sequence). The V segment lost 4 bases and the J segment 10 bases; nucleotides outside the gene matches: 4. Here the CDR3 DNA reads TGTGCCAGCAGCTCCCAGGGGGAGACCATATATTTT. It specifies CASSSQGETIYF.

V gene TRBV28 combines with J gene TRBJ2-5, with 12 bases that match TRBD2. Germline V gives CDR1 MDHEN, CDR2 SYDVKM. The J segment lost 5 bases and the V segment lost 5 bases, leaving 6 bases of the junction unmatched. The CDR3 runs 15 residues. The CDR3 loop reads CASSHRLAGVETQYF. The CDR3 DNA follows: TGTGCCAGCAGTCACAGACTAGCGGGAGTGGAGACCCAGTACTTC. The complete variable domain, with remaining parts taken from reference TRBV28 and TRBJ2-5, reads DVKVTQSSRYLVKRTGEKVFLECVQDMDHENMFWYRQDPGLGLRLIYFSYDVKMKEKGDIPEGYSVSREKKERFSLILESASTNQTSMYLCASSHRLAGVETQYFGPGTRLLVL.

This clonotype was detected a few times. The rearrangement links TRBV19 to TRBJ1-5; 12 bases agree with TRBD1. CDR1 is LNHDA and CDR2 is SQIVND in the germline V gene (reference sequence). The CDR3 extends over 15 amino acids. Unmatched junction bases numbered 6, after V lost 7 bases and J lost 5 bases. CDR3 sequence (DNA): TGTGCCAGTACGGCGGGACAGGGGGCTGATCAGCCCCAGCATTTT. Protein sequence: CASTAGQGADQPQHF.

About this clonotype itself: A read error may be the cause here, since a much bigger clone is one base away. This chain connects TRBV30 to TRBJ1-1; D gene uncertain. CDR3 length: 13 residues. Trimming stripped 3 bases from V and 0 bases from J, with 8 bases between. Germline CDR1 and CDR2: GTSNPN and SVGIG (reference sequence). CDR3 sequence reads: CAWRVAVNTEAFF. CDR3 sequence (DNA): TGTGCCTGGAGAGTAGCCGTGAACACTGAAGCTTTCTTT.

This clonotype was counted ten times or more. The J gene is TRBJ1-1, the V gene TRBV4-1; D is uncertain. Germline-derived CDR1 and CDR2 are MGHRA and YSYEKL. V was clipped by 3 bases and J by 7 bases, with 18 bases between them. The CDR3 runs to 15 residues. The CDR3 loop reads CASSHPTGRSYEAFF. CDR3 nucleotide sequence: TGCGCCAGCAGCCATCCGACTGGAAGATCTTATGAAGCTTTCTTT.